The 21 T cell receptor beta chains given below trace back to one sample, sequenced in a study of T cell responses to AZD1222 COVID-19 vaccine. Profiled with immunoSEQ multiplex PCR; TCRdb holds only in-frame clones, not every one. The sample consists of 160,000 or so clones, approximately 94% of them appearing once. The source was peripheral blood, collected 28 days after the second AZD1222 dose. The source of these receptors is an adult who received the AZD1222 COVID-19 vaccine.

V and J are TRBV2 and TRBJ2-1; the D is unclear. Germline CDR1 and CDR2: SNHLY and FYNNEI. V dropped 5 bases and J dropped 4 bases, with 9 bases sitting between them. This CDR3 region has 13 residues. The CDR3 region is CASSREVYNEQFF. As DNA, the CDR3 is TGTGCCAGCAGTCGAGAGGTTTACAATGAGCAGTTCTTC. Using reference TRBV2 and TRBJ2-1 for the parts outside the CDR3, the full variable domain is EPEVTQTPSHQVTQMGQEVILRCVPISNHLYFYWYRQILGQKVEFLVSFYNNEISEKSEIFDDQFSVERPDGSNFTLKIRSTKLEDSAMYFCASSREVYNEQFFGPGTRLTVL.

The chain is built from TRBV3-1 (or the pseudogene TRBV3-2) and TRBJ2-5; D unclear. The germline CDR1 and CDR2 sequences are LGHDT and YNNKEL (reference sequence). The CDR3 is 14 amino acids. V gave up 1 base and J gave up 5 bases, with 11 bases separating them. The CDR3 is CASSQGTPLETQYF. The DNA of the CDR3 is TGTGCCAGCAGCCAAGGGACCCCCCTGGAGACCCAGTACTTC.

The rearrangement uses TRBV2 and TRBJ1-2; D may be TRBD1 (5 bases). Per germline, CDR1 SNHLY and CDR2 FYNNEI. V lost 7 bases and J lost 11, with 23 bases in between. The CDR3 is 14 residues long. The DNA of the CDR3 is TGTGCCAGCACTTCAACAGACCTTGCGGGGGGGTACACCTTC. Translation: CASTSTDLAGGYTF.

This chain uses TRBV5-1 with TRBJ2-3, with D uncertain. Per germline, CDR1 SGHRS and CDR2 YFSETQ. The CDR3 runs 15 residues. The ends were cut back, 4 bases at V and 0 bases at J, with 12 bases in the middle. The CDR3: CASSRAPGSTDTQYF. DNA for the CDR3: TGCGCCAGCAGCCGCGCACCCGGGAGCACAGATACGCAGTATTTT. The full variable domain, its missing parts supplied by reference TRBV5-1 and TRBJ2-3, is KAGVTQTPRYLIKTRGQQVTLSCSPISGHRSVSWYQQTPGQGLQFLFEYFSETQRNKGNFPGRFSGRQFSNSRSEMNVSTLELGDSALYLCASSRAPGSTDTQYFGPGTRLTVL.

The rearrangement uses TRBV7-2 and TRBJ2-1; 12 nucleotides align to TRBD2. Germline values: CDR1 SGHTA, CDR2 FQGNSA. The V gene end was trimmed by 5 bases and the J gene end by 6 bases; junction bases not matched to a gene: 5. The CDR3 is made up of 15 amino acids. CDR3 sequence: CASSPGTSGLNEQFF. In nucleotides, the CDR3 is TGTGCCAGCAGCCCCGGGACTAGCGGGCTCAATGAGCAGTTCTTC.

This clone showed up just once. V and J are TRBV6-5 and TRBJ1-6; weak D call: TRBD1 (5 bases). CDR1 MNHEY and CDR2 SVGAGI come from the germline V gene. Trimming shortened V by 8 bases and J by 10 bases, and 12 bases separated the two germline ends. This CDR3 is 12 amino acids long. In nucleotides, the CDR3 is TGTGCCAGCGGTCAGGGTCGGTCACCCCTCCACTTT. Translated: CASGQGRSPLHF.

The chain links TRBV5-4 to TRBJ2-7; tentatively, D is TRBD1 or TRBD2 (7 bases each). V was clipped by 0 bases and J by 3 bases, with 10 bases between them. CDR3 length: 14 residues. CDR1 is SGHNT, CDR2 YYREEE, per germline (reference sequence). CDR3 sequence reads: CASSLARGGYEQYF. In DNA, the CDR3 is TGTGCCAGCAGCTTGGCCAGGGGGGGCTACGAGCAGTACTTC.

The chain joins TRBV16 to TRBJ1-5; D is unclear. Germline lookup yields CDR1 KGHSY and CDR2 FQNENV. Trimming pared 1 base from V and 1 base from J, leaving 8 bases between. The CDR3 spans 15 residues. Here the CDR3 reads CASSQLTESNQPQHF. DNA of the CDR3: TGTGCCAGCAGCCAATTGACGGAGAGCAATCAGCCCCAGCATTTT.

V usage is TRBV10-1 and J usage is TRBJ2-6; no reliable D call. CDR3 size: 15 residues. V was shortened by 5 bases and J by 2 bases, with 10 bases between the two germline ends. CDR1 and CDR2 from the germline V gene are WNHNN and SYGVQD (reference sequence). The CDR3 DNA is TGCGCCAGCAGTCCCGTTAGGGCTGGGGCCAACGTCCTGACTTTC. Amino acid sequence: CASSPVRAGANVLTF.

The CDR3 spells CSVEQNGYTF. CDR3 bases: TGCAGCGTTGAACAGAATGGCTACACCTTC. The V call is TRBV29-1, the J call TRBJ1-2; D is ambiguous. The CDR3 totals 10 residues. Trimming pared 2 bases from V and 6 bases from J, leaving 4 bases between. CDR1 and CDR2 from the germline V gene are SQVTM and ANQGSEA.

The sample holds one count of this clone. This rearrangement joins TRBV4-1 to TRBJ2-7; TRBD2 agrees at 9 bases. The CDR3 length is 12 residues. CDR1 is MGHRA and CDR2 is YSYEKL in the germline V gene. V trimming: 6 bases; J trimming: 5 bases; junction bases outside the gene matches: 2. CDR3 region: CASRGGGDEQYF. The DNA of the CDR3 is TGCGCCAGCAGGGGCGGGGGGGACGAGCAGTACTTC.

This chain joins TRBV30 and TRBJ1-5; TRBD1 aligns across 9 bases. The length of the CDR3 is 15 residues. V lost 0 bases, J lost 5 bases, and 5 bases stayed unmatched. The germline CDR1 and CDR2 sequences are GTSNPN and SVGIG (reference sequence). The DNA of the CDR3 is TGTGCCTGGAGTGTACTCGGGACAGGGTATCAGCCCCAGCATTTT. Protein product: CAWSVLGTGYQPQHF.

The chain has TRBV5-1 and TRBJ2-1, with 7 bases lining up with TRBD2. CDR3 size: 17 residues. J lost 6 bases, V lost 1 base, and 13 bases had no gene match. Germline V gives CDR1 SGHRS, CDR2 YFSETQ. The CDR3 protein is CASSLTTPGLPSNEQFF. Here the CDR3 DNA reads TGCGCCAGCAGCTTGACAACGCCGGGACTACCGAGCAATGAGCAGTTCTTC.

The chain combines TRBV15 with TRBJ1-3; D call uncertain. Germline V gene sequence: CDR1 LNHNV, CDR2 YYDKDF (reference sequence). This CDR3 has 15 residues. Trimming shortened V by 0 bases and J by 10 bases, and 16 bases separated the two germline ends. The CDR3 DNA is TGTGCCACCAGCAGAGAGAGAGGAGACCGGGTAACCATATATTTT. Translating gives CATSRERGDRVTIYF. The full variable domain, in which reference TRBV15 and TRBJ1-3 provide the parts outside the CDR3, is DAMVIQNPRYQVTQFGKPVTLSCSQTLNHNVMYWYQQKSSQAPKLLFHYYDKDFNNEADTPDNFQSRRPNTSFCFLDIRSPGLGDTAMYLCATSRERGDRVTIYFGEGSWLTVV.

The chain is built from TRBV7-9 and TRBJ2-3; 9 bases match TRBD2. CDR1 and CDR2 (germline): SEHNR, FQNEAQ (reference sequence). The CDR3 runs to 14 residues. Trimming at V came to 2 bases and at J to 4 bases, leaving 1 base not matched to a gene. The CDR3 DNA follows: TGTGCCAGCAGCTTACTAGCGGGGTCAGATACGCAGTATTTT. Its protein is CASSLLAGSDTQYF.

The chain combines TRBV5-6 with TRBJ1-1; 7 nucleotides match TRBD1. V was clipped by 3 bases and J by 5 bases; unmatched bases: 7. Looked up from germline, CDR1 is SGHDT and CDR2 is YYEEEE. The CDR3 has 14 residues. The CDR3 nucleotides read TGTGCCAGCAGCTACTGGACAGGAGCGACTGAAGCTTTCTTT. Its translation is CASSYWTGATEAFF.

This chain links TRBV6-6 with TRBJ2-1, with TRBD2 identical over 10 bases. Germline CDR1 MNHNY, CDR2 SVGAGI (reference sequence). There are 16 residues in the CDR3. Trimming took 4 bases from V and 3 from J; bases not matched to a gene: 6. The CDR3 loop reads CASSFMGLASYNEQFF. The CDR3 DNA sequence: TGTGCCAGCAGTTTTATGGGACTAGCGAGCTACAATGAGCAGTTCTTC.

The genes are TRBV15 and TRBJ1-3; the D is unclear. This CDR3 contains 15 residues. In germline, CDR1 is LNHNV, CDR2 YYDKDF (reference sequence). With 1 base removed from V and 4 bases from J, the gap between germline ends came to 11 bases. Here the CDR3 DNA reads TGTGCCACCAGCAGAGGCGGACTAGCAGGAAACACCATATATTTT. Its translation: CATSRGGLAGNTIYF.

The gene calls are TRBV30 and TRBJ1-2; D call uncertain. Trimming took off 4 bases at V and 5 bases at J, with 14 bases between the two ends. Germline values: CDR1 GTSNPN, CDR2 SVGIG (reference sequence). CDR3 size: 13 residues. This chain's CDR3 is CAWTPLHGYGYTF. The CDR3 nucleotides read TGTGCCTGGACCCCTCTCCACGGGTATGGCTACACCTTC.

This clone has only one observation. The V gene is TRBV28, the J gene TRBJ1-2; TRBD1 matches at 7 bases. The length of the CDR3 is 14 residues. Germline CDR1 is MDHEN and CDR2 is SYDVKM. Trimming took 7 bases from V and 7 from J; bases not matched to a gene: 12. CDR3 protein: CASTDTGVVGGYTF. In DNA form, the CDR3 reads TGTGCCAGCACCGATACAGGGGTTGTTGGTGGCTACACCTTC.

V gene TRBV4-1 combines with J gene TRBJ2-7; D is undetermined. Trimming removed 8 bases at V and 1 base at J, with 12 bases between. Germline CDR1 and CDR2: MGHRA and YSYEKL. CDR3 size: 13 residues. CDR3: CASRAVGSYEQYF. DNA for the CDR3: TGCGCCAGCCGGGCGGTGGGGTCCTACGAGCAGTACTTC.